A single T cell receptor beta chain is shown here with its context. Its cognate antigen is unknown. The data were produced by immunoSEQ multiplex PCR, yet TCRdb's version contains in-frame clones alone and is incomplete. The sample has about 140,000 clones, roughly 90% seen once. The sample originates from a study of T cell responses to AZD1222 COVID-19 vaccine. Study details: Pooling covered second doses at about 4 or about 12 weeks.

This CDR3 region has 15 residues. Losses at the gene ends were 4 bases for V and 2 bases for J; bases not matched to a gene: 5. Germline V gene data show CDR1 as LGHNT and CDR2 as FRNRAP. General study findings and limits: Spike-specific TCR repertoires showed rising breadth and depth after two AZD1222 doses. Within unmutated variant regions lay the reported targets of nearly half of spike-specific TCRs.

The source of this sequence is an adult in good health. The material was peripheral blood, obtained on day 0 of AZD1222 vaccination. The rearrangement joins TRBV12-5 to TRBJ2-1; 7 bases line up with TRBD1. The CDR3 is CASGSQGEPYNEQFF. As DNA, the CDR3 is TGTGCTAGTGGTTCCCAGGGGGAGCCCTACAATGAGCAGTTCTTC.